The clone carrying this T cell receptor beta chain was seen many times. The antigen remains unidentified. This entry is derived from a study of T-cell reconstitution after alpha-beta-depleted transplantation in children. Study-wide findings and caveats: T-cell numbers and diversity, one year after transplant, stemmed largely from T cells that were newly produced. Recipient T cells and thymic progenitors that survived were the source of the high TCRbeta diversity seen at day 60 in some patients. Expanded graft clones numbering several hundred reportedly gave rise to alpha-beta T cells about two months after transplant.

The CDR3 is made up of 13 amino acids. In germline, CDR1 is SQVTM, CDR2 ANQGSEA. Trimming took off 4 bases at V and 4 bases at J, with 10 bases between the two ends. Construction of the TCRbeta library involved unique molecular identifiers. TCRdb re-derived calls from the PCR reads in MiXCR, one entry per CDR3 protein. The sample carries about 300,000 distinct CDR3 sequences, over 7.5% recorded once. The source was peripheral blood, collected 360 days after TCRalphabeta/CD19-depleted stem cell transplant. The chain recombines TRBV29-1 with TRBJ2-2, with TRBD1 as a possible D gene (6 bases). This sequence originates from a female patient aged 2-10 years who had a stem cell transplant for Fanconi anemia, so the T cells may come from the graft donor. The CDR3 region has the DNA TGCAGCGTTGCTGTGGGGGCCACCGGGGAGCTGTTTTTT. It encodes CSVAVGATGELFF.